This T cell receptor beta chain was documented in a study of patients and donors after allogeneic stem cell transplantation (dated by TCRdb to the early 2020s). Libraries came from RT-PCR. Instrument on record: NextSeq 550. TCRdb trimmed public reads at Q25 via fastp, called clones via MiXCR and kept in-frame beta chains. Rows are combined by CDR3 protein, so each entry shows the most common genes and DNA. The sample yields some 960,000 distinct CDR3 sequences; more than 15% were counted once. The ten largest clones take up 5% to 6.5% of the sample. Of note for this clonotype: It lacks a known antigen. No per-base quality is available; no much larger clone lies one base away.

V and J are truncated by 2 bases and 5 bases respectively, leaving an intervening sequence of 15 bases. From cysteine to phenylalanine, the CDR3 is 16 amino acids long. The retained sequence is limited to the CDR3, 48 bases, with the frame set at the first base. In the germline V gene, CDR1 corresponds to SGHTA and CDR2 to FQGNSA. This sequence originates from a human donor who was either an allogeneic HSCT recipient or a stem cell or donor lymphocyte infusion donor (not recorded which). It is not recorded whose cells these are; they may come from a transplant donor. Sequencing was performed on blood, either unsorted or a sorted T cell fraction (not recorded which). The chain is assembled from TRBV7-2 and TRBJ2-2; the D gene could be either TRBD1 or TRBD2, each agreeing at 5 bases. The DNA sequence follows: TGTGCCAGCAGCTTACAGATAAGGGACCGGACCGGGGAGCTGTTTTTT. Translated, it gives CASSLQIRDRTGELFF.